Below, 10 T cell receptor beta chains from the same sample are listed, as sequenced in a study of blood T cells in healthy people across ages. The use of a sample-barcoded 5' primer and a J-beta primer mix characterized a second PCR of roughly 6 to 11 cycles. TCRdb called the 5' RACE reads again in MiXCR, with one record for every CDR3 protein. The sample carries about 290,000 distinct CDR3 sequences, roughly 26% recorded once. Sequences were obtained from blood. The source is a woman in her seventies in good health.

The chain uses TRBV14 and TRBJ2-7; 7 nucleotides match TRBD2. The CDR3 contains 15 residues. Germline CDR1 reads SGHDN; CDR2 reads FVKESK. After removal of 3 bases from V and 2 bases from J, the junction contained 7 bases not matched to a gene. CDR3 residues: CASSHSAGRAYEQYF. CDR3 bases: TGTGCCAGCAGCCATTCAGCGGGACGGGCCTACGAGCAGTACTTC.

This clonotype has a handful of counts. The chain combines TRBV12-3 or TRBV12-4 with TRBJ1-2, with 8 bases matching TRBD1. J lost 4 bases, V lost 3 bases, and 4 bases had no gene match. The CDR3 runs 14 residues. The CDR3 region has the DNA TGTGCCAGCAGTTTTTCAGGGGGCTTCTATGGCTACACCTTC. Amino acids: CASSFSGGFYGYTF.

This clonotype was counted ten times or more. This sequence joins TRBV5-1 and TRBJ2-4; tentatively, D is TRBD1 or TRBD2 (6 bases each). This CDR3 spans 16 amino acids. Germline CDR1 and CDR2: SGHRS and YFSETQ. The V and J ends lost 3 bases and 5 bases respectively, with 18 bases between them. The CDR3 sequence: CASSSGVPGGQNIQYF. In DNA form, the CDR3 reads TGCGCCAGCAGCTCGGGAGTTCCCGGGGGCCAAAACATTCAGTACTTC.

Here the CDR3 DNA reads TGCAGCGTTGAAGGAACGGAAAATTTTCCAGATACGCAGTATTTT. This gives the protein CSVEGTENFPDTQYF. The chain uses TRBV29-1 and TRBJ2-3; D is unresolved. CDR3 length equals 15 residues. CDR1 SQVTM and CDR2 ANQGSEA come from the germline V gene. Trimming left V 1 base short and J 4 bases short, with 15 bases between.

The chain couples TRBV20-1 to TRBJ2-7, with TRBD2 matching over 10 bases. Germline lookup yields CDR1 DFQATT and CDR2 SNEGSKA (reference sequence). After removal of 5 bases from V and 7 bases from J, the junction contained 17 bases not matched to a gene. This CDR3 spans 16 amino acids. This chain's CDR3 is CSAGGSASGRSGEQYF. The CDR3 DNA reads TGCAGTGCTGGGGGGTCGGCTAGCGGGAGATCGGGTGAGCAGTACTTC.

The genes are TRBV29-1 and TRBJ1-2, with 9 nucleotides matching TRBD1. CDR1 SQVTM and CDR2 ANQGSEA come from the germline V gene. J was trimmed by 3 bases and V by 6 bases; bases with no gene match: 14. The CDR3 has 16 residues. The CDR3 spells CSVKPRDREWDYGYTF. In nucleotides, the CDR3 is TGCAGCGTGAAACCCCGGGACAGGGAATGGGACTATGGCTACACCTTC.

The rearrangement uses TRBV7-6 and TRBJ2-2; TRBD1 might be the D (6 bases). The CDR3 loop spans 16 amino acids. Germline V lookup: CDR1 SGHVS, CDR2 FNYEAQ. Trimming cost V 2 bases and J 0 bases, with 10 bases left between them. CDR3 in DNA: TGTGCCAGCAGCTTACAGGCAGGGGCGAACACCGGGGAGCTGTTTTTT. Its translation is CASSLQAGANTGELFF.

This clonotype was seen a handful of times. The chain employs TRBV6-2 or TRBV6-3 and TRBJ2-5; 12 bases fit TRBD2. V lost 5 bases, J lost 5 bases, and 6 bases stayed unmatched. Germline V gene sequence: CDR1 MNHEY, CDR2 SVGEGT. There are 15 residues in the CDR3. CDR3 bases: TGTGCCAGCAGTAAGGGACTAGCGGGCATGGAGACCCAGTACTTC. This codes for CASSKGLAGMETQYF.

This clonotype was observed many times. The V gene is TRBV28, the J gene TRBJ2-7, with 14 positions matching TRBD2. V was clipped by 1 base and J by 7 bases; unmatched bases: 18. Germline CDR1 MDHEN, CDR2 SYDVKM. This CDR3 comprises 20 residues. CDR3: CASSLSLTGAGTSGSIEQYF. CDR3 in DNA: TGTGCCAGCAGTTTATCCCTGACGGGGGCCGGGACTAGCGGGAGTATAGAGCAGTACTTC.

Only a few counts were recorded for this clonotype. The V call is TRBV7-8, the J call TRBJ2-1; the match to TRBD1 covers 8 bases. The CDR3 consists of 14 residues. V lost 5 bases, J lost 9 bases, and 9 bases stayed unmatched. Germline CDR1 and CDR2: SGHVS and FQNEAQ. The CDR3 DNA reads TGTGCCAGCAGCACTCGACAGGGGTTCAGTGAGCAGTTCTTC. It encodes CASSTRQGFSEQFF. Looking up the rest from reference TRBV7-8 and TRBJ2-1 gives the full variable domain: GAGVSQSPRYKVAKRGQDVALRCDPISGHVSLFWYQQALGQGPEFLTYFQNEAQLDKSGLPSDRFFAERPEGSVSTLKIQRTQQEDSAVYLCASSTRQGFSEQFFGPGTRLTVL.